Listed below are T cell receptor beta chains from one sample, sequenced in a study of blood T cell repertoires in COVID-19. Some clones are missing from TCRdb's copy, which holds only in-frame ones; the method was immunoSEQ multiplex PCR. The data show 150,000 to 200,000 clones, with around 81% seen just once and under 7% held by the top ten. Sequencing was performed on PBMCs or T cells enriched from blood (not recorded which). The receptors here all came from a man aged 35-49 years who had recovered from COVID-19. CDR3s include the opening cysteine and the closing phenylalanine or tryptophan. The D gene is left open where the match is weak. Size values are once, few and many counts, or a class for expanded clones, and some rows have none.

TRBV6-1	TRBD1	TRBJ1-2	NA	TGTGCCAGCAGTGACAGGGGGCCTGGCTACACCTTC	CASSDRGPGYTF
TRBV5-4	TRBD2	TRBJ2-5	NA	TGTGCCAGCAGCTTGGTAGCGGGGGTTGGGGAGACCCAGTACTTC	CASSLVAGVGETQYF
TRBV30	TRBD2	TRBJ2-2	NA	TGTGCCTACATAGACGGAGTAGCGGGGACAAACACCGGGGAGCTGTTTTTT	CAYIDGVAGTNTGELFF
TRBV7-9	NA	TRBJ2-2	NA	TGTGCCAGCAGCGTTGGGACACCCACCGGGGAGCTGTTTTTT	CASSVGTPTGELFF
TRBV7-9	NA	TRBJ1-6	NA	TGTGCCAGCAGCGAAGGGGGTACAGCTAATTCACCCCTCCACTTT	CASSEGGTANSPLHF
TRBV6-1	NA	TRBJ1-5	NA	TGTGCCAGCAGTGACAGGGAAGGCGATCAGCCCCAGCATTTT	CASSDREGDQPQHF
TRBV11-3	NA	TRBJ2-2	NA	TGTGCCAGCAGCTTAATCGGCGGGACCGGGGAGCTGTTTTTT	CASSLIGGTGELFF
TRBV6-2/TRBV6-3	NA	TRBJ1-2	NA	TGTGCCAGCAGCCAAGCCCCGGGGGGGGGCTACACCTTC	CASSQAPGGGYTF
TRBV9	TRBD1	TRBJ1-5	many	TGTGCCAGCAGCGTAGACCTCGGACAGGGTCAGCCCCAGCATTTT	CASSVDLGQGQPQHF
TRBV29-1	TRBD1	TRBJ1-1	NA	TGCAGCGTTGCTGGGTCAGGGGGCACTGAAGCTTTCTTT	CSVAGSGGTEAFF
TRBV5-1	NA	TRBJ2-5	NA	TGCGCCAGCAGGATCGGGGGTTCCGCCCCAGAGACCCAGTACTTC	CASRIGGSAPETQYF
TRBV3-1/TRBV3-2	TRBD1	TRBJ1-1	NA	TGTGCCAGCAGCCAAGATTCAGGGGGCACTGAAGCTTTCTTT	CASSQDSGGTEAFF
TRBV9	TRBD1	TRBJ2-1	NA	TGTGCCAGCAGCGTATCCGGGACAGGGGCCAATGAGCAGTTCTTC	CASSVSGTGANEQFF
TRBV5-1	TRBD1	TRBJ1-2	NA	TGCGCCAGCAGCCCCGGACAGGGCTGGTTAGATGGCTACACCTTC	CASSPGQGWLDGYTF
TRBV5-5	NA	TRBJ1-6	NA	TGTGCCAGCAGCTTGGCCGCTAGGAGCTCCTATAATTCACCCCTCCACTTT	CASSLAARSSYNSPLHF
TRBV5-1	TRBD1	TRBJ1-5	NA	TGCGCCAGCAGCTTGGCATCAGGGGGCGGTCAGCCCCAGCATTTT	CASSLASGGGQPQHF
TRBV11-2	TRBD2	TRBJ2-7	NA	TGTGCCAGCAGCTTTACGGCGGGGGGGCCCTACGAGCAGTACTTC	CASSFTAGGPYEQYF
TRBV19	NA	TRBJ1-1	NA	TGTGCCAGTAGTGGCCGGGGGAGGGCGAACACTGAAGCTTTCTTT	CASSGRGRANTEAFF
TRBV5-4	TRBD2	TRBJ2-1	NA	TGTGCCAGCAGCTTGGTCAGCGGGGGGTCCGCCACTGAGCAGTTCTTC	CASSLVSGGSATEQFF
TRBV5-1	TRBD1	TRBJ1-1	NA	TGCGCCAGCAGCATTAACAGGGGAATGAACACTGAAGCTTTCTTT	CASSINRGMNTEAFF
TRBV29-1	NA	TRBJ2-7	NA	TGCAGCGTTGAAGGAGACAGGACCTACGAGCAGTACTTC	CSVEGDRTYEQYF
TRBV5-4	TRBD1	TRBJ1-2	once	TGTGCCAGCAGCTTATTCCAAGGACAGGGTCTTGGCTACACCTTC	CASSLFQGQGLGYTF
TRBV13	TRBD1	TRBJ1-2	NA	TGTGCCAGCAGCTTGGGACAGGAGGATACCTACTATGGCTACACCTTC	CASSLGQEDTYYGYTF
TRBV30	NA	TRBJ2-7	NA	TGTGCCTGGAGCCAGGGGCCCACCTACGAGCAGTACTTC	CAWSQGPTYEQYF
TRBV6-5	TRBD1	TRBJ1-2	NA	TGTGCCAGCAGCTACTCGACAGGGGGCATGGAAGGCTACACCTTC	CASSYSTGGMEGYTF
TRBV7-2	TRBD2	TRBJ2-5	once	TGTGCCAGCAGCTTAGTTGTCCAGCGGGGAGGGAGTAAGACCCAGTACTTC	CASSLVVQRGGSKTQYF
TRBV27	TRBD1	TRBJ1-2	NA	TGTGCCAGCAGCAAAGGACAGGGGCACTATGGCTACACCTTC	CASSKGQGHYGYTF
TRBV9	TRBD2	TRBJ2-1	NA	TGTGCCAGCAGCGCGGGAGGCCGCTCCTACAATGAGCAGTTCTTC	CASSAGGRSYNEQFF
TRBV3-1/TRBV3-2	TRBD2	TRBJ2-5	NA	TGTGCCAGCAGTAGCGGGGTTGGTCAAGAGACCCAGTACTTC	CASSSGVGQETQYF
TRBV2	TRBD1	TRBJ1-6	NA	TGTGCCAGCAGATGGACAGGGGAGGATTCACCCCTCCACTTT	CASRWTGEDSPLHF